Given below is one T cell receptor (beta chain) in context. This clonotype was seen at least ten times. Its antigen specificity is not known. Qualities for individual bases were not recorded, and no much larger clone is one base off. Amplification of TCR beta CDR3 regions was carried out from RNA transcripts. The TCR CDR3 was subjected to a first round of RT-PCR using the HTBI primer set and the Qiagen OneStep RT-PCR kit. A second multiplex PCR round built the libraries, followed by size selection and purification. Paired-end sequencing of the libraries was performed with 100 bp reads on an Illumina HiSeq2000. The study's processing was this. Raw data were processed with SOAPnuke, discarding reads with adapters, uncalled bases, mean Phred below 15, or no exact constant-primer or identifier match. COPE v1.2.5 was used to merge high-quality paired reads, and clonotypes were defined as unique nucleotide sequences. MiTCR v1.1 was used to align clonotypes to the IMGT TRBV, TRBD and TRBJ reference segments. The analysis included only V-J combinations with a frequency above 0.0001, which together covered over 98% of the repertoires. The TCS score was defined as F50 (clonal expansion) divided by E x V (chaos), with BLOSUM62-based TCRdist calculated between CDR3 peptides within each V-J. Welch's t-statistics and random forest reduced roughly 540 V-J features to some 14, which were used in a naive Bayes classifier (R e1071). The raw public reads went through TCRdb reprocessing: fastp at Q25, MiXCR clone calling, in-frame beta chains kept. Records with the same CDR3 protein are collapsed into one entry carrying the most frequent genes and DNA. What appears here as the V and J calls and clone size reflects TCRdb's work, not the paper's. The table for this sample lists under 450,000 distinct CDR3 sequences; about 17% of them were counted only once. Around a third of the sample comes from the top ten.

This sample was taken from a study of T cells in Graves' hyperthyroidism and ophthalmopathy (dated by TCRdb to about 2019). Study-wide context: Peripheral blood samples were taken at initial diagnosis, before any treatment was given. To identify distinguishing TCR V-J signatures, a discovery cohort of 90 to 100 patients was used, comprising 40 to 45 with Graves' ophthalmopathy and roughly 60 with stable Graves' hyperthyroidism. Prospective prediction of ophthalmopathy was tested in an independent validation cohort consisting of 18 to 20 hyperthyroidism patients and around 16 patients who later progressed to ophthalmopathy. For training and testing, the approximately 92 patients in the discovery cohort were randomly divided in a 7:3 ratio. In roughly six Graves' hyperthyroidism patients, the study also compared T-cell repertoires from thyroid tissue with T-cell repertoires from blood. Following sampling, methimazole starting at 30 mg daily was given to hyperthyroidism patients, and high-dose intravenous methylprednisolone was given to ophthalmopathy patients. According to the paper, TCR Vbeta CDR3 sequencing was carried out on about 140 peripheral blood samples, which came from over 40 ophthalmopathy, about 75 hyperthyroidism and some 17 progressor patients.

The CDR3, from cysteine to phenylalanine, totals 12 residues. The kept DNA is CDR3 alone, 36 bases in frame from the first base. V is shortened by 4 bases, J by 4 bases, and the region joining them spans 6 bases. CDR1 SNHLY and CDR2 FYNNEI are derived from the germline V gene. Hyperthyroidism patients were aged 18 to 65 years and newly diagnosed, with disease duration of less than 2 months. Any patient with an uncontrolled infection, another autoimmune disease, pregnancy or lactation was excluded. Diagnoses were based on clinical symptoms, serum thyroxine and TRAb, thyroid ultrasound and orbital computed tomography. Blood from progressor patients was drawn when they were first diagnosed with hyperthyroidism, before any ophthalmopathy symptoms appeared. PBMCs were isolated from 7.5 to 10 ml of fresh peripheral blood by Ficoll-Paque density gradient centrifugation. Progressor patients were defined as those initially diagnosed with Graves' hyperthyroidism in whom ophthalmopathy developed during follow-up. Total RNA was extracted with Trizol reagent, and quality was checked on an Agilent 2100 Bioanalyzer.

What the research found in general, with its limitations: Most expanded thyroid clonotypes (frequency above 0.001) were also detected in blood, a finding suggesting that blood repertoires may reflect thyroid immune responses. During validation, the model predicted progression to ophthalmopathy a median of around 7 months ahead of onset, with almost 71% sensitivity and around 73% specificity. No statistical method was used to set the sample size in advance, and investigators knew the group allocation. A model built on a 13 V-J signature distinguished ophthalmopathy from stable hyperthyroidism, reaching around 90% sensitivity and under 84% specificity in cross-validation and 80%/75% in testing.

This receptor was identified in a woman aged 30 to 39 with Graves' hyperthyroidism that later progressed to Graves' ophthalmopathy. The chain employs TRBV2 and TRBJ2-3, with the D segment identity uncertain. Sequencing was performed on blood. The CDR3 loop reads CASSGSADTQYF. The DNA sequence follows: TGTGCCAGCAGTGGCAGCGCAGATACGCAGTATTTT. With the rest looked up from the reference TRBV2 and TRBJ2-3 genes rather than sequenced, the full variable domain is EPEVTQTPSHQVTQMGQEVILRCVPISNHLYFYWYRQILGQKVEFLVSFYNNEISEKSEIFDDQFSVERPDGSNFTLKIRSTKLEDSAMYFCASSGSADTQYFGPGTRLTVL.